The 11 T cell receptor beta chains below were found in one sample sequenced in a study of blood T cell repertoires in COVID-19. TCRdb keeps only in-frame clones here, not all; method: immunoSEQ multiplex PCR. This sample yields 150,000 to 200,000 clones, of which 75% to 90% are seen a single time; 2.1% belongs to the top ten. Material for sequencing was peripheral blood. The receptor source for this set is a man between 65 and 85 years old with active or convalescent COVID-19.

The J gene is TRBJ2-6, the V gene TRBV7-8; the match to TRBD1 covers 8 bases. There are 17 residues in the CDR3. V gave up 5 bases and J gave up 0 bases; unmatched junction bases: 6. Germline CDR1 SGHVS, CDR2 FQNEAQ. This CDR3 reads CASSLGQAISGANVLTF. CDR3 nucleotide sequence: TGTGCCAGCAGCCTGGGACAGGCGATCTCTGGGGCCAACGTCCTGACTTTC. The whole variable domain, filled in from reference TRBV7-8 and TRBJ2-6, reads GAGVSQSPRYKVAKRGQDVALRCDPISGHVSLFWYQQALGQGPEFLTYFQNEAQLDKSGLPSDRFFAERPEGSVSTLKIQRTQQEDSAVYLCASSLGQAISGANVLTFGAGSRLTVL.

This clone was detected once. The chain joins TRBV3-1 (or the pseudogene TRBV3-2) to TRBJ1-6; TRBD1 matches 8 bases. V was pared by 0 bases and J by 5 bases, with 15 bases of the junction left unmatched. CDR1 and CDR2 (germline): LGHDT, YNNKEL (reference sequence). The CDR3 totals 20 residues. Written as DNA, the CDR3 is TGTGCCAGCAGCCAAGATCCGGGCCTCTTATTGACAGGGGATAATTCACCCCTCCACTTT. Translation gives CASSQDPGLLLTGDNSPLHF.

The chain is built from TRBV30 and TRBJ1-2; tentatively, D is TRBD1 (6 bases). CDR3 size: 14 residues. Germline-derived CDR1 and CDR2 are GTSNPN and SVGIG (reference sequence). V was trimmed by 5 bases and J by 5 bases, leaving 18 bases between them. In nucleotides, the CDR3 is TGTGCCTGGCATCCTACGGGGGGCTTTTATGGCTACACCTTC. Amino acids: CAWHPTGGFYGYTF.

The V call is TRBV20-1, the J call TRBJ2-1, with D possibly TRBD2 on 5 matching bases. CDR3 length: 11 residues. Germline V gene lookup returns CDR1 DFQATT and CDR2 SNEGSKA (reference sequence). Trimming stripped 6 bases from V and 10 bases from J, with 13 bases between. CDR3 sequence: CSARTGSEQFF. CDR3 nucleotides: TGCAGTGCAAGGACTGGGTCGGAGCAGTTCTTC.

In nucleotides, the CDR3 is TGTGCCAGCCTCACTAGTTTCACCGGGGAGCTGTTTTTT. It is translated as CASLTSFTGELFF. The chain is built from TRBV28 and TRBJ2-2; tentatively, D is TRBD2 (5 bases). V gave up 8 bases and J gave up 4 bases, with 11 bases separating them. This CDR3 region has 13 residues. The V gene's germline CDR1 is MDHEN and CDR2 SYDVKM.

This clone was seen more than once but under ten times. This sequence joins TRBV11-3 and TRBJ2-3; tentatively, D is TRBD1 (6 bases). The germline gives CDR1 SGHNT, CDR2 YENEEA. The CDR3 runs to 13 residues. Trimming cost V 5 bases and J 5 bases, with 11 bases left between them. The CDR3 here is CASSVSGVDTQYF. DNA for the CDR3: TGTGCCAGCAGCGTTTCAGGGGTAGATACGCAGTATTTT.

The V and J genes are TRBV5-1 and TRBJ2-7; 11 positions match TRBD1. This CDR3 has 14 residues. Per germline, CDR1 SGHRS and CDR2 YFSETQ. Unmatched junction bases numbered 6, after V lost 4 bases and J lost 6 bases. This chain's CDR3 is CASSSGQGAGEQYF. For the CDR3, the DNA is TGCGCCAGCAGCAGCGGACAGGGGGCAGGCGAGCAGTACTTC. Variable domain in full (rest from reference TRBV5-1 and TRBJ2-7): KAGVTQTPRYLIKTRGQQVTLSCSPISGHRSVSWYQQTPGQGLQFLFEYFSETQRNKGNFPGRFSGRQFSNSRSEMNVSTLELGDSALYLCASSSGQGAGEQYFGPGTRLTVT.

In this sample, this clone turned up once. V gene TRBV10-2 combines with J gene TRBJ1-2, with D perhaps matching TRBD1 (6 bases). This CDR3 is 17 amino acids long. The V and J ends lost 2 bases and 4 bases respectively, with 20 bases between them. CDR1 WSHSY and CDR2 SAAADI come from the germline V gene. CDR3 DNA: TGCGCCAGCAGTGAGGGTCTGGGGGCCGGGATCTCCTATGGCTACACCTTC. This codes for CASSEGLGAGISYGYTF.

This clone occurred once. The chain is built from TRBV19 and TRBJ2-5; 7 bases match TRBD2. The V and J ends lost 6 bases and 1 base, in that order; junction bases with no gene match: 14. CDR3 length equals 17 residues. Germline CDR1 is LNHDA and CDR2 is SQIVND (reference sequence). CDR3 residues: CASSVGRIGTTQETQYF. Written as DNA, the CDR3 is TGTGCCAGTAGCGTCGGTCGAATCGGGACTACCCAAGAGACCCAGTACTTC.

The chain carries TRBV28 and TRBJ1-1; tentative D call: TRBD1 (6 bases). Germline values: CDR1 MDHEN, CDR2 SYDVKM. The CDR3 contains 15 residues. V gave up 2 bases and J gave up 1 base, with 11 bases separating them. The CDR3 DNA reads as TGTGCCAGCAGTTTAAGGGGCAGGGGGAACACTGAAGCTTTCTTT. Translation gives CASSLRGRGNTEAFF.

V and J are TRBV30 and TRBJ1-3; 9 bases align to TRBD1. The trim removed 5 bases at V and 1 base at J, leaving 9 bases unmatched. CDR3 length equals 16 residues. Germline V gene data show CDR1 as GTSNPN and CDR2 as SVGIG (reference sequence). The CDR3 here is CAWLTWDRASGNTIYF. As DNA, the CDR3 is TGTGCCTGGCTTACTTGGGACAGGGCTTCTGGAAACACCATATATTTT.